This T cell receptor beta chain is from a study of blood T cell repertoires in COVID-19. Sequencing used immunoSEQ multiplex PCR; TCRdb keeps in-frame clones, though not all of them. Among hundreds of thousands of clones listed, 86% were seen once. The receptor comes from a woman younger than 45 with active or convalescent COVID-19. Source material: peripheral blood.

The CDR3 sequence: CASSPPGTGALYEQYF. The CDR3 nucleotides are TGTGCCAGCTCACCACCGGGGACAGGGGCCCTGTACGAGCAGTACTTC. This chain links TRBV18 with TRBJ2-7, with 10 bases aligning to TRBD1. The CDR3 consists of 16 residues. Germline CDR1 and CDR2: KGHSH and LQKENI. With V trimmed by 0 bases and J by 4 bases, 6 bases remained unmatched.